The 27 T cell receptor beta chains reported below all come from one sample, sequenced in a study of identical twins (dated by TCRdb to the mid-2010s). Library preparation employed 5' RACE. Sequenced on an Illumina HiSeq 2000. TCRdb cleaned the public reads at Q25 with fastp, built clones with MiXCR and kept in-frame beta chains. Every CDR3 protein is listed once, alongside the most common genes and DNA of its rows. This sample comprises some 590,000 distinct CDR3 sequences, roughly 9.5% of them detected only once. Jointly, the top ten make up approximately 3% of the sample. The same specimen was also included in a second study, on yellow fever vaccine responses in identical twins.

Sequenced material: PBMCs. These receptors came from a woman aged 18-29 years in good health.

This clonotype appeared many times. J is TRBJ1-5 and V is TRBV12-3 or TRBV12-4; D uncertain. V lost 5 bases and J 0 bases, leaving 11 bases between the germline ends. This CDR3 contains 15 residues. The CDR3 is CASSLRAASNQPQHF. Here the CDR3 DNA reads TGTGCCAGCAGTCTTAGGGCGGCTAGCAATCAGCCCCAGCATTTT.

There are a few counts of this clonotype. The V and J genes are TRBV11-3 and TRBJ2-1; 11 bases are a match to TRBD2. The CDR3 covers 17 residues. V lost 5 bases, J lost 7 bases, and 13 bases stayed unmatched. Germline V CDR1 and CDR2: SGHNT, YENEEA. The CDR3 DNA reads TGTGCCAGCAGCCAATCGCTAGCGGGAGGCCGAAGAAATGAGCAGTTCTTC. It is translated as CASSQSLAGGRRNEQFF. The full variable domain, with the rest looked up from reference TRBV11-3 and TRBJ2-1, is EAGVVQSPRYKIIEKKQPVAFWCNPISGHNTLYWYLQNLGQGPELLIRYENEEAVDDSQLPKDRFSAERLKGVDSTLKIQPAELGDSAVYLCASSQSLAGGRRNEQFFGPGTRLTVL.

The sample holds many counts of this clonotype. The chain recombines TRBV30 with TRBJ2-4; D might be TRBD1 (6 bases). V was pared by 5 bases and J by 0 bases, with 11 bases between. The CDR3 extends over 14 amino acids. CDR1 and CDR2 (germline): GTSNPN, SVGIG (reference sequence). This CDR3 is CAWGGQTAKNIQYF. The CDR3 DNA reads TGTGCCTGGGGAGGACAGACAGCCAAAAACATTCAGTACTTC.

This clonotype was detected ten times or more. This chain links TRBV28 with TRBJ2-4, with D hard to call. Germline values: CDR1 MDHEN, CDR2 SYDVKM. The V end was cut by 1 base, the J end by 1 base, with 11 bases between. CDR3 length: 16 amino acids. The chain's CDR3 is CASSLFSSGAKNIQYF. CDR3 nucleotides: TGTGCCAGCAGTTTATTTTCGAGTGGGGCCAAAAACATTCAGTACTTC.

There are many counts of this clonotype. The chain uses TRBV5-5 and TRBJ2-3; D unresolved. The V and J ends lost 0 bases and 1 base respectively, with 6 bases between them. The CDR3 extends over 14 amino acids. Germline values: CDR1 SGHKS, CDR2 YYEKEE (reference sequence). CDR3: CASSLESGTDTQYF. CDR3 in DNA: TGTGCCAGCAGCTTGGAGTCAGGCACAGATACGCAGTATTTT.

The gene calls are TRBV4-1 and TRBJ2-5; D ambiguous. Germline V gene data show CDR1 as MGHRA and CDR2 as YSYEKL. The V end lost 2 bases, the J end lost 3 bases, and 7 bases lay between the germline ends. CDR3 size: 13 residues. The CDR3 loop reads CASSQPREETQYF. In DNA form, the CDR3 reads TGCGCCAGCAGCCAACCTAGGGAAGAGACCCAGTACTTC.

In this sample, this clonotype turned up many times. The rearrangement joins TRBV4-2 to TRBJ2-3; 13 bases are a match to TRBD2. V lost 3 bases, J lost 2 bases, and 2 bases stayed unmatched. The CDR3 extends over 16 amino acids. Germline V gene data show CDR1 as LGHNA and CDR2 as YNFKEQ. The CDR3 loop reads CASSQTSGGTTDTQYF. The CDR3 nucleotides read TGTGCCAGCAGCCAGACTAGCGGGGGGACCACAGATACGCAGTATTTT.

In this sample, this clonotype turned up many times. J is TRBJ2-1 and V is TRBV24-1; D assignment may be TRBD1 or TRBD2 (5 bases each). The CDR3 loop spans 19 amino acids. Germline CDR1 reads KGHDR; CDR2 reads SFDVKD. The V gene lost 4 bases and the J gene lost 2 bases, with 23 bases spanning the gap. The CDR3 reads CATSETGPNFKGTYNEQFF. The CDR3 coding sequence is TGTGCCACCAGTGAGACGGGACCAAATTTCAAAGGGACCTACAATGAGCAGTTCTTC.

The sample holds many counts of this clonotype. The chain employs TRBV20-1 and TRBJ2-3; 9 bases are a match to TRBD1. This CDR3 has 14 residues. The germline V gene encodes CDR1 DFQATT and CDR2 SNEGSKA (reference sequence). V gave up 6 bases and J gave up 2 bases; unmatched junction bases: 6. The CDR3 DNA is TGCAGTGCACCGGGACAGGGAACCACAGATACGCAGTATTTT. Encoded protein: CSAPGQGTTDTQYF.

This clonotype has a count of ten or more. The chain is built from TRBV12-3 or TRBV12-4 and TRBJ2-1; the D is unclear. V was cut by 2 bases and J by 9 bases, with 14 bases left in between. The CDR3 has 14 amino acids. CDR3 coding DNA: TGTGCCAGCAGTTTATCACAAGGGCCCCGTGAGCAGTTCTTC. It specifies CASSLSQGPREQFF.

The gene calls are TRBV5-1 and TRBJ1-1; D may be TRBD1 (6 bases). The length of the CDR3 is 14 residues. Between the trimmed V and J ends, which lost 7 bases and 4 bases, there was a span of 17 bases. CDR1 SGHRS and CDR2 YFSETQ come from the germline V gene. The CDR3 spells CASEQGIAGTEAFF. For the CDR3, the DNA is TGCGCCAGCGAACAGGGAATAGCTGGCACTGAAGCTTTCTTT. Using reference TRBV5-1 and TRBJ1-1 for the parts outside the CDR3, the full variable domain is KAGVTQTPRYLIKTRGQQVTLSCSPISGHRSVSWYQQTPGQGLQFLFEYFSETQRNKGNFPGRFSGRQFSNSRSEMNVSTLELGDSALYLCASEQGIAGTEAFFGQGTRLTVV.

This clonotype was counted only a few times. CDR3 sequence reads: CASSLSGAGYGYTF. CDR3 bases: TGTGCCAGCAGCTTATCGGGGGCCGGGTATGGCTACACCTTC. The rearrangement links TRBV7-9 to TRBJ1-2; D perhaps matches TRBD1 (6 bases). Germline V gene lookup returns CDR1 SEHNR and CDR2 FQNEAQ (reference sequence). The V end was cut by 2 bases, the J end by 5 bases, with 12 bases between. The CDR3 covers 14 residues.

In this sample, this clonotype turned up a few times. V gene TRBV7-8 combines with J gene TRBJ1-3, with D perhaps TRBD1 (6 bases). Trimming pared 5 bases from V and 0 bases from J, leaving 11 bases between. In germline, CDR1 is SGHVS, CDR2 FQNEAQ. The CDR3 is 15 residues long. The CDR3 reads CASSVPDSSGNTIYF. CDR3 coding DNA: TGTGCCAGCAGCGTCCCGGACAGCTCTGGAAACACCATATATTTT.

The rearrangement uses TRBV11-2 and TRBJ2-3, with D uncertain. The CDR3 consists of 14 residues. Deletions cut 1 base from V and 7 bases from J, with 12 bases between. Per the germline V gene, CDR1 is SGHAT and CDR2 is FQNNGV. CDR3 sequence: CASSLGSLYNTQYF. The CDR3, as DNA: TGTGCCAGCAGCTTAGGTAGTCTCTACAATACGCAGTATTTT.

The chain links TRBV10-3 to TRBJ2-5, with TRBD2 matching 7 bases. Germline CDR1 is ENHRY and CDR2 is SYGVKD. The CDR3 extends over 13 amino acids. J was trimmed by 4 bases and V by 8 bases; bases with no gene match: 7. CDR3 nucleotides: TGTGCCATCGGGAGGGTTAGTGCAGAGACCCAGTACTTC. It is translated as CAIGRVSAETQYF.

The chain joins TRBV7-9 to TRBJ2-1; 9 bases are a match to TRBD1. The CDR3 is made up of 16 amino acids. Germline CDR1 and CDR2: SEHNR and FQNEAQ (reference sequence). V shed 4 bases and J 3 bases; nucleotides not matched to a gene: 7. The CDR3: CASSSRRGQGYNEQFF. DNA for the CDR3: TGTGCCAGCAGCTCACGGCGGGGACAGGGCTACAATGAGCAGTTCTTC.

This clonotype was picked up a small number of times. The chain is built from TRBV5-6 and TRBJ2-5; D is possibly TRBD1 (7 bases). V gave up 5 bases and J gave up 3 bases, with 17 bases separating them. The CDR3 length is 15 residues. Looked up from germline, CDR1 is SGHDT and CDR2 is YYEEEE. In nucleotides, the CDR3 is TGTGCCAGCAGGCAGGGGGGCCTTTTGGAAGAGACCCAGTACTTC. It yields the protein CASRQGGLLEETQYF.

This clonotype was counted at least ten times. The rearrangement joins TRBV12-3 or TRBV12-4 to TRBJ2-5; possibly TRBD1 for D (5 bases). Trimming took off 7 bases at V and 4 bases at J, with 7 bases between the two ends. The CDR3 length is 11 residues. Here the CDR3 DNA reads TGTGCCAGCACCCAGGGAGAGACCCAGTACTTC. As protein: CASTQGETQYF.

This clonotype was seen many times. This chain uses TRBV4-2 with TRBJ2-1; D is ambiguous. V was pared by 2 bases and J by 6 bases, with 8 bases between. Germline assignment: CDR1 LGHNA and CDR2 YNFKEQ. The CDR3 extends over 13 amino acids. CDR3 protein: CASSQNYANEQFF. The CDR3 nucleotides read TGTGCCAGCAGCCAAAACTACGCCAATGAGCAGTTCTTC.

This clonotype was detected many times. This chain connects TRBV2 to TRBJ2-7; D call uncertain. V was shortened by 4 bases and J by 4 bases, with 14 bases between the two germline ends. This CDR3 region has 14 residues. Germline CDR1 is SNHLY and CDR2 is FYNNEI. CDR3 bases: TGTGCCAGCAGTGGATCGAGCTACCCTTACGAGCAGTACTTC. Residues: CASSGSSYPYEQYF.

This clonotype was seen repeatedly, ten times or more. The chain employs TRBV2 and TRBJ2-3, with D hard to call. The CDR3 is 14 residues long. The germline gives CDR1 SNHLY, CDR2 FYNNEI. V gave up 1 base and J gave up 0 bases, with 5 bases separating them. For the CDR3, the DNA is TGTGCCAGCAGTGAAGACCCAAGCACAGATACGCAGTATTTT. It translates to CASSEDPSTDTQYF.

This clonotype turned up a few times. The J gene is TRBJ2-7, the V gene TRBV18; 13 positions match TRBD2. CDR1 is KGHSH, CDR2 LQKENI, per germline. The V segment lost 3 bases and the J segment 5 bases; nucleotides outside the gene matches: 7. The CDR3 is made up of 16 amino acids. In nucleotides, the CDR3 is TGTGCCAGCTCACCTACCGGGACTAGCGGGACCCACGAGCAGTACTTC. Protein: CASSPTGTSGTHEQYF.

This clonotype was picked up many times. One junction end does not reproduce the germline sequence, and a read error may be involved. The chain recombines TRBV7-7 with TRBJ2-5, with unresolved D. This CDR3 comprises 14 residues. CDR1 and CDR2 (germline): SSHAT, FNYEAQ (reference sequence). The CDR3 reads CASTRTADQETQYF. The CDR3 DNA follows: TGTGCTAGCACCCGGACCGCGGACCAAGAGACCCAGTACTTC.

The chain has TRBV24-1 and TRBJ2-5; 7 bases are a match to TRBD2. The CDR3 sequence is 15 residues long. CDR1 KGHDR and CDR2 SFDVKD come from the germline V gene. V was clipped by 3 bases and J by 2 bases; unmatched bases: 5. The CDR3 region is CATSDRDYSQETQYF. Written as DNA, the CDR3 is TGTGCCACCAGTGATCGGGACTATTCACAAGAGACCCAGTACTTC.

This chain connects TRBV7-9 to TRBJ2-3; D possibly corresponds to TRBD2 (6 bases). Germline values: CDR1 SEHNR, CDR2 FQNEAQ (reference sequence). With 4 bases removed from V and 4 bases from J, the gap between germline ends came to 18 bases. The CDR3 extends over 16 amino acids. CDR3 in amino acids: CASSSPTAGRPDTQYF. CDR3 nucleotides: TGTGCCAGCAGCTCACCAACGGCAGGGAGGCCAGATACGCAGTATTTT.

The table lists this clonotype with a few counts. The V and J genes are TRBV30 and TRBJ2-2, with D perhaps matching TRBD1 or TRBD2 (6 bases each). The CDR3 totals 13 residues. Germline V lookup: CDR1 GTSNPN, CDR2 SVGIG (reference sequence). V was trimmed by 3 bases and J by 6 bases, leaving 11 bases between them. The CDR3 DNA sequence: TGTGCCTGGAGAGTGGGGGGCCCCGGGGAGCTGTTTTTT. It codes for CAWRVGGPGELFF.

In DNA, the CDR3 is TGTGCCAGCAGCCAAGACACGCGGGAGCGGCAGTACTTC. Its protein product is CASSQDTRERQYF. The chain combines TRBV4-2 with TRBJ2-7; 7 positions agree with TRBD2. There are 13 residues in the CDR3. The germline CDR1 and CDR2 sequences are LGHNA and YNFKEQ. V shed 0 bases and J 9 bases; nucleotides not matched to a gene: 5.